The 6 T cell receptor beta chains below come from one sample, sequenced in a study of blood T cells in healthy people across ages. A second about 7 to 12 cycle PCR used barcoded and J-beta primers. TCRdb re-called the 5' RACE reads through MiXCR, storing one row per CDR3 protein. The sample records about 770,000 distinct CDR3 sequences, about 42% being singletons. Sequencing was performed on blood. All receptors come from a man between 60 and 75 years old in good health.

This clonotype was counted only a few times. The rearrangement links TRBV12-3 or TRBV12-4 to TRBJ2-2; D is possibly TRBD2 (6 bases). The ends were cut back, 7 bases at V and 4 bases at J, with 13 bases in the middle. The CDR3 is 14 residues long. In DNA form, the CDR3 reads TGTGCCAGCAACTTAGGACTAACCACCGGGGAGCTGTTTTTT. This gives the protein CASNLGLTTGELFF.

V usage is TRBV3-1 and J usage is TRBJ2-3, with TRBD2 matching 9 bases. Germline CDR1 LGHDT, CDR2 YNNKEL (reference sequence). The CDR3 is made up of 15 amino acids. J lost 2 bases, V lost 6 bases, and 6 bases had no gene match. The CDR3 sequence: CASRRAGGDTDTQYF. The CDR3 nucleotides are TGTGCCAGCAGGAGAGCGGGGGGAGACACAGATACGCAGTATTTT.

V and J are TRBV7-2 and TRBJ1-1; D might be TRBD1 (5 bases). The germline V and J ends were trimmed by 5 bases and 1 base, with 17 bases remaining between them. The CDR3 totals 16 residues. The germline V gene encodes CDR1 SGHTA and CDR2 FQGNSA. Here the CDR3 DNA reads TGTGCCAGCAGCCCAACCTCAGCAGGGACGAACACTGAAGCTTTCTTT. It translates to CASSPTSAGTNTEAFF. Combining the CDR3 with reference TRBV7-2 and TRBJ1-1 gives the whole variable domain GAGVSQSPSNKVTEKGKDVELRCDPISGHTALYWYRQSLGQGLEFLIYFQGNSAPDKSGLPSDRFSAERTGGSVSTLTIQRTQQEDSAVYLCASSPTSAGTNTEAFFGQGTRLTVV.

This rearrangement joins TRBV12-3 or TRBV12-4 to TRBJ1-4, with a tentative D call TRBD1 (6 bases). Trimming took off 6 bases at V and 8 bases at J, with 16 bases between the two ends. The CDR3 is 14 residues long. The CDR3 nucleotides read TGTGCCAGCAGGGCCGCAGGGGAAGGGGAAAAACTGTTTTTT. Translating it yields CASRAAGEGEKLFF.

The chain carries TRBV7-3 and TRBJ2-1; D may be TRBD2 (6 bases). V was pared by 5 bases and J by 3 bases, with 11 bases between. Germline-derived CDR1 and CDR2 are SGHTA and FQGTGA. The CDR3 contains 14 residues. The CDR3 nucleotides are TGTGCCAGCAGCGGGCGGGAAATCTACAATGAGCAGTTCTTC. It codes for CASSGREIYNEQFF.

This clonotype was found a few times. The chain links TRBV11-2 to TRBJ2-3, with D perhaps matching TRBD1 or TRBD2 (5 bases each). The length of the CDR3 is 15 residues. V was clipped by 6 bases and J by 2 bases, with 15 bases between them. CDR1 and CDR2 (germline): SGHAT, FQNNGV. The CDR3 reads CASRWDAADTDTQYF. CDR3 DNA sequence: TGTGCCAGCAGATGGGACGCGGCTGACACAGATACGCAGTATTTT.